A selection of T cell receptor beta chains follows, all from one sample in a study of blood T cell repertoires in COVID-19. Measured with immunoSEQ multiplex PCR; TCRdb has only the in-frame clones, and not every one. The sample holds about 43,000 clones; 82% are singletons and the top ten take about 25%. The source material was peripheral blood. The receptors derive from an older woman with acute or convalescent COVID-19. The CDR3 runs from the conserved cysteine through the conserved F or W. The D gene is left open where the match is weak. The size entry is marked missing in some rows and otherwise reads once, few, many or a size class.

TRBV5-4,16,-,TRBJ1-4,-,TGTGCCAGCAGCGCAGACAGGACTTCCAGAGGGGAAAAACTGTTTTTT,CASSADRTSRGEKLFF
TRBV11-2,18,TRBD2,TRBJ2-3,-,TGTGCCAGCAGCTTAGCCCCTTTAGTGCCGGGGGGGCCCGATACGCAGTATTTT,CASSLAPLVPGGPDTQYF
TRBV6-5,15,TRBD1,TRBJ1-6,-,TGTGCCAGCAGTCAGGACAGGGGGCGTAATTCACCCCTCCACTTT,CASSQDRGRNSPLHF
TRBV3-1/TRBV3-2,14,TRBD1,TRBJ2-2,-,TGTGCCAGCAGCCAATTTCAGGGGGCCGGGGAGCTGTTTTTT,CASSQFQGAGELFF
TRBV5-1,16,TRBD1,TRBJ1-4,-,TGCGCCAGCAGCCCCGGGACAGGGCCCCCGAATGAAAAACTGTTTTTT,CASSPGTGPPNEKLFF
TRBV11-2,16,TRBD1,TRBJ2-1,-,TGTGCCAGCAGCCAAATACAGGGGGCAAAGTCCAATGAGCAGTTCTTC,CASSQIQGAKSNEQFF
TRBV19,16,TRBD1,TRBJ1-5,-,TGTGCCAGTAGTACGAGGACAGGGTTGAGCAATCAGCCCCAGCATTTT,CASSTRTGLSNQPQHF
TRBV10-3,12,-,TRBJ1-6,-,TGTGCCATCAATCAGGGAAATTCACCCCTCCACTTT,CAINQGNSPLHF
TRBV29-1,14,-,TRBJ1-1,-,TGCAGCGTGCCCGGGACCCAGGGGAAAACTGAAGCTTTCTTT,CSVPGTQGKTEAFF
TRBV5-4,13,TRBD1,TRBJ2-5,few,TGTGCCAGCAGCTCGGGACAGCAAGAGACCCAGTACTTC,CASSSGQQETQYF
TRBV5-1,16,-,TRBJ1-4,-,TGCGCCAGCAGCTTGGCCTTGGGGGGTAGTAATGAAAAACTGTTTTTT,CASSLALGGSNEKLFF
TRBV3-1/TRBV3-2,15,-,TRBJ1-1,few,TGTGCCAGCAGCCAAGACTCGGGGTGGGGCACTGAAGCTTTCTTT,CASSQDSGWGTEAFF
TRBV5-1,16,TRBD1,TRBJ1-6,-,TGCGCCAGCAGCCCCAATCGGGGACAGAGTAATTCACCCCTCCACTTT,CASSPNRGQSNSPLHF
TRBV30,15,TRBD1,TRBJ1-3,-,TGTGCCTGGAGTGTACAGGGGGGTTCTGGAAACACCATATATTTT,CAWSVQGGSGNTIYF
TRBV10-3,14,-,TRBJ2-5,-,TGTGCCATCAGTGATGGGGGAGGTCGAGAGACCCAGTACTTC,CAISDGGGRETQYF
TRBV25-1,13,TRBD1,TRBJ1-1,few,TGTGCCACGCAACGACAGGGGCGGACTGAAGCTTTCTTT,CATQRQGRTEAFF
TRBV11-2,15,TRBD2,TRBJ2-6,-,TGTGCCAGCAGCGCGGGGGATTCTGGGGCCAACGTCCTGACTTTC,CASSAGDSGANVLTF
TRBV9,15,-,TRBJ1-6,-,TGTGCCAGCAGCGAAAGACAGTCCTATAATTCACCCCTCCACTTT,CASSERQSYNSPLHF
TRBV2,13,-,TRBJ2-7,-,TGTGCCAGCCAAGGGGGCGGGGACTACGAGCAGTACTTC,CASQGGGDYEQYF
TRBV19,15,-,TRBJ1-2,many,TGTGCCAGTAGAGAGCGGGACGGACCAGCGAGGGGCTACACCTTC,CASRERDGPARGYTF
TRBV5-1,14,-,TRBJ2-3,once,TGCGCCAGCAGCTTGAGTCTAGAGGGAGATACGCAGTATTTT,CASSLSLEGDTQYF
TRBV29-1,13,TRBD1,TRBJ1-6,-,TGCAGCGTTCAGGGGGCTGAAAGTTCACCCCTCCACTTT,CSVQGAESSPLHF
TRBV10-2,14,-,TRBJ2-7,-,TGCGCCACCCAGGGATGGGGAAACTTCGCCGAGCAGTACTTC,CATQGWGNFAEQYF
TRBV19,16,-,TRBJ2-7,once,TGTGCCAGTAGTATCGGTAGGAGCCCTCCCTCCTACGAGCAGTACTTC,CASSIGRSPPSYEQYF
TRBV10-2,16,-,TRBJ2-1,-,TGCGCCAGCAGTCAGACAATTCTGAGGGTTTACAATGAGCAGTTCTTC,CASSQTILRVYNEQFF